This passage covers 16 T cell receptor beta chains from one sample sequenced in a study of PD-1 blockade in mismatch repair-deficient tumors. Clones were sequenced by immunoSEQ multiplex PCR, and TCRdb holds only the in-frame ones, with some missing. This table has some 120,000 clones, about 86% appearing once. Sequencing was performed on peripheral blood, taken 44 weeks after starting pembrolizumab. The receptors originated from an adult with mismatch repair-deficient cancer.

V gene TRBV5-6 combines with J gene TRBJ2-5, with D possibly being TRBD1 (5 bases). This CDR3 contains 14 residues. V was shortened by 1 base and J by 4 bases, with 11 bases between the two germline ends. The germline V gene encodes CDR1 SGHDT and CDR2 YYEEEE. CDR3 nucleotide sequence: TGTGCCAGCAGCTTGACCAGGGTGGGAGAGACCCAGTACTTC. Translated, it gives CASSLTRVGETQYF.

The chain is built from TRBV7-2 and TRBJ2-7, with 7 bases identical to TRBD1. The trim removed 5 bases at V and 3 bases at J, leaving 7 bases unmatched. CDR1 and CDR2 (germline): SGHTA, FQGNSA. This CDR3 region has 14 residues. The CDR3 DNA follows: TGTGCCAGCAGCCTACAGGGGAGTCGCTACGAGCAGTACTTC. Protein sequence: CASSLQGSRYEQYF.

V and J are TRBV10-3 and TRBJ2-7; TRBD1 might be the D (6 bases). Trimming removed 2 bases at V and 1 base at J, with 15 bases between. The CDR3 has 16 residues. Germline V gene data show CDR1 as ENHRY and CDR2 as SYGVKD. The CDR3 region has the DNA TGTGCCATCAGTGAGCCCGGGTCTAGGGGGTCCTACGAGCAGTACTTC. This sequence encodes CAISEPGSRGSYEQYF.

The chain is built from TRBV6-4 and TRBJ2-1, with 10 bases lining up with TRBD2. The V and J ends lost 4 bases and 0 bases, in that order; junction bases with no gene match: 0. Germline V gives CDR1 MRHNA, CDR2 SNTAGT. The CDR3 spans 15 residues. The DNA for the CDR3 is TGTGCCAGCAGTGGGACTAGCGGCTCCTACAATGAGCAGTTCTTC. Amino acids: CASSGTSGSYNEQFF.

J is TRBJ2-7 and V is TRBV11-2; TRBD2 might be the D (6 bases). With 5 bases removed from V and 2 bases from J, the gap between germline ends came to 19 bases. This CDR3 has 16 amino acids. The germline gives CDR1 SGHAT, CDR2 FQNNGV. The CDR3 nucleotides read TGTGCCAGCAGCCCTACTGCCGGGACTGAAGCCTACGAGCAGTACTTC. Its translation: CASSPTAGTEAYEQYF.

This rearrangement joins TRBV2 to TRBJ2-7, with D possibly matching TRBD1 (6 bases). Per germline, CDR1 SNHLY and CDR2 FYNNEI. V lost 5 bases, J lost 0 bases, and 11 bases lay in between. The length of the CDR3 is 14 residues. CDR3 in amino acids: CASSTGKSSYEQYF. The DNA of the CDR3 is TGTGCCAGCAGTACAGGGAAAAGCTCCTACGAGCAGTACTTC.

The rearrangement links TRBV19 to TRBJ2-4; D remains unclear. The CDR3 contains 13 residues. V was clipped by 3 bases and J by 5 bases, with 8 bases between them. Germline CDR1 and CDR2: LNHDA and SQIVND (reference sequence). CDR3 bases: TGTGCCAGTAGTATCGTTTCGGAAAACATTCAGTACTTC. As protein: CASSIVSENIQYF.

The chain carries TRBV5-1 and TRBJ1-2, with 7 bases matching TRBD1. Germline CDR1 SGHRS, CDR2 YFSETQ. Unmatched junction bases numbered 12, after V lost 1 base and J lost 6 bases. This CDR3 comprises 16 residues. The CDR3 nucleotides read TGCGCCAGCAGCTTGATTGAAGGACAGGTGAGGGATGGCTACACCTTC. Its protein is CASSLIEGQVRDGYTF.

The gene calls are TRBV4-2 and TRBJ2-6; 7 positions agree with TRBD2. Germline values: CDR1 LGHNA, CDR2 YNFKEQ. The ends lost 4 bases at V and 0 bases at J; junction bases unmatched: 6. The CDR3 contains 17 residues. The CDR3 loop reads CASSPRGESSGANVLTF. The CDR3 region has the DNA TGTGCCAGCAGCCCCCGGGGGGAGAGCTCTGGGGCCAACGTCCTGACTTTC.

The chain has TRBV9 and TRBJ2-3, with 10 bases identical to TRBD2. The CDR3 contains 19 residues. Trimming cost V 0 bases and J 4 bases; bases outside gene matches: 14. Germline assignment: CDR1 SGDLS and CDR2 YYNGEE. CDR3 in amino acids: CASSVDEGLAGVGSDTQYF. CDR3 DNA: TGTGCCAGCAGCGTAGACGAGGGGCTAGCGGGAGTAGGGTCAGATACGCAGTATTTT. Supplemented by reference TRBV9 and TRBJ2-3, the full variable domain reads DSGVTQTPKHLITATGQRVTLRCSPRSGDLSVYWYQQSLDQGLQFLIQYYNGEERAKGNILERFSAQQFPDLHSELNLSSLELGDSALYFCASSVDEGLAGVGSDTQYFGPGTRLTVL.

The chain has TRBV30 and TRBJ2-1; no firm D call. The CDR3 extends over 14 amino acids. Germline assignment: CDR1 GTSNPN and CDR2 SVGIG (reference sequence). V lost 1 base to trimming and J lost 3 bases, with 10 bases between them. The CDR3 nucleotides are TGTGCCTGGAGTGGTAAGCCGTTCTACAATGAGCAGTTCTTC. This translates into CAWSGKPFYNEQFF. Complete variable domain (other parts from reference TRBV30 and TRBJ2-1): SQTIHQWPATLVQPVGSPLSLECTVEGTSNPNLYWYRQAAGRGLQLLFYSVGIGQISSEVPQNLSASRPQDRQFILSSKKLLLSDSGFYLCAWSGKPFYNEQFFGPGTRLTVL.

This chain joins TRBV4-1 and TRBJ2-2, with 9 nucleotides matching TRBD2. This CDR3 has 16 residues. The V and J ends lost 2 bases and 0 bases, in that order; junction bases with no gene match: 1. Germline assignment: CDR1 MGHRA and CDR2 YSYEKL. DNA of the CDR3: TGCGCCAGCAGCCAACGGACTAGCGCGAACACCGGGGAGCTGTTTTTT. It translates to CASSQRTSANTGELFF.

Concerning this clone: Other DNA sequences from this sample encode an identical CDR3 as well. The rearrangement uses TRBV4-1 and TRBJ2-4, with 9 positions matching TRBD1. Germline trimming cut 6 bases from V and 1 base from J; bases unmatched to any gene: 13. The CDR3 consists of 18 residues. The germline gives CDR1 MGHRA, CDR2 YSYEKL. The CDR3 nucleotides read TGCGCCAGCAGTCCTGGGGGGCAACAGGGGGCGGCCAAAAACATTCAGTACTTC. This gives the protein CASSPGGQQGAAKNIQYF.

V usage is TRBV7-9 and J usage is TRBJ2-4; TRBD1 or TRBD2 may be the D gene (6 bases each). Germline V lookup: CDR1 SEHNR, CDR2 FQNEAQ (reference sequence). This CDR3 is 15 amino acids long. V gave up 5 bases and J gave up 8 bases, with 19 bases separating them. The DNA of the CDR3 is TGTGCCAGCAGCCACAGGGTAGGGGGGATGGACATTCAGTACTTC. This sequence encodes CASSHRVGGMDIQYF.

The chain combines TRBV5-1 with TRBJ2-5, with a weak D call TRBD2 (5 bases). V lost 0 bases to trimming and J lost 5 bases, with 11 bases between them. CDR1 and CDR2 (germline): SGHRS, YFSETQ. The CDR3 has 14 residues. For the CDR3, the DNA is TGCGCCAGCAGCTTGGGGGCCGGGATCGAGACCCAGTACTTC. As protein: CASSLGAGIETQYF.

The chain carries TRBV5-8 and TRBJ2-1, with 7 bases identical to TRBD1. CDR3 length: 15 residues. From germline, CDR1 is SGHTS and CDR2 YDEGEE. After removal of 1 base from V and 8 bases from J, the junction contained 9 bases not matched to a gene. The CDR3 DNA reads TGTGCCAGCAGCTTGCCACAGGGGTTTGGGTATGAGCAGTTCTTC. It is translated as CASSLPQGFGYEQFF.